This T cell receptor (beta chain) is from a study of T-cell memory formation after mild COVID-19. TCRdb reprocessed the 5' RACE reads with MiXCR, giving one entry per CDR3 protein. The repertoire holds some 150,000 distinct CDR3 sequences, 14% seen once, with 25% to 30% in the top ten. V was trimmed by 0 bases and J by 3 bases, leaving 13 bases between them. CDR3 length: 16 residues. Germline V CDR1 and CDR2: LGHDT, YNNKEL (reference sequence). The chain carries TRBV3-1 and TRBJ2-3; D perhaps matches TRBD1 (5 bases). The clonotype originates from an adult woman who had mild COVID-19 (a few samples of this study predate the infection). Cell type and time point are not known. The sample consisted of PBMCs or a T cell subset sorted from them (not recorded which). The CDR3, as DNA: TGTGCCAGCAGCCAAGAGGGGCCGGTTTTAACAGATACGCAGTATTTT. Its protein product is CASSQEGPVLTDTQYF.